Listed below are T cell receptor beta chains from one sample, sequenced in a study of T cells in Graves' hyperthyroidism and ophthalmopathy. TCRdb called the multiplex PCR reads again in MiXCR, with one record for every CDR3 protein. The data show around 500,000 distinct CDR3 sequences, approximately 15% seen once. Sequencing input: blood. These receptor sequences come from a woman aged 18-29 years with Graves' hyperthyroidism. Each CDR3 is given with its conserved first and last residue. Each record gives: V gene, J gene, clone size, D gene, CDR3 protein, CDR3 DNA. The D gene is left open where the match is weak. The listing skips clone size in some rows; elsewhere it reads once, few, many or a size class.

>TRBV6-1|TRBJ2-6|NA|NA
CASQGIFSGANVLTF
TGTGCCAGCCAGGGAATCTTCTCTGGGGCCAACGTCCTGACTTTC
>TRBV20-1|TRBJ1-2|many|TRBD1
CSARDPRTGASVYGYTF
TGCAGTGCTAGAGATCCCCGGACAGGGGCTTCGGTCTATGGCTACACCTTC
>TRBV9|TRBJ2-1|NA|NA
CASSVGAGQSYNEQFF
TGTGCCAGCAGCGTAGGGGCGGGACAATCCTACAATGAGCAGTTCTTC
>TRBV19|TRBJ1-2|NA|NA
CASSPLSLQGEYGYTF
TGTGCCAGTAGTCCATTATCCCTACAGGGCGAATATGGCTACACCTTC
>TRBV16|TRBJ2-2|NA|NA
CASTQGGGPNTGELFF
TGTGCCAGCACCCAAGGTGGCGGACCGAACACCGGGGAGCTGTTTTTT
>TRBV30|TRBJ2-3|few|NA
CAWDGSRTDTQYF
TGTGCCTGGGACGGGTCACGCACAGATACGCAGTATTTT
>TRBV15|TRBJ2-1|few|TRBD2
CATSRELGLDYNEQFF
TGTGCCACCAGCAGAGAATTGGGACTAGACTACAATGAGCAGTTCTTC
>TRBV11-3|TRBJ2-7|many|TRBD2
CASSLDWITSGISEQYF
TGTGCCAGCAGCTTAGATTGGATCACTAGCGGGATTAGCGAGCAGTACTTC
>TRBV6-5|TRBJ1-2|few|NA
CASSYSGGVKLYRYTF
TGTGCCAGCAGTTACTCAGGGGGGGTCAAGCTCTATCGCTACACCTTC
>TRBV5-1|TRBJ2-3|many|NA
CASSSTGIPRGDTQYF
TGCGCCAGCAGCTCCACCGGGATTCCCCGCGGAGATACGCAGTATTTT
>TRBV9|TRBJ1-3|few|NA
CASSVAGSGNTIYF
TGTGCCAGCAGCGTAGCAGGGTCCGGAAACACCATATATTTT
>TRBV2|TRBJ2-3|many|TRBD2
CAGTGTSGSTDTQYF
TGTGCCGGGACCGGGACTAGCGGGAGCACAGATACGCAGTATTTT
>TRBV10-3|TRBJ1-6|NA|NA
CAISEGGTHPPLHF
TGTGCCATCAGTGAGGGTGGGACTCATCCACCCCTCCACTTT
>TRBV27|TRBJ1-4|many|NA
CATRTGTGGREKLFF
TGTGCCACCCGAACAGGGACGGGGGGAAGGGAAAAACTGTTTTTT
>TRBV11-3|TRBJ1-1|many|NA
CASSLEGRGAMNTEAFF
TGTGCCAGCAGCTTAGAGGGTCGGGGGGCTATGAACACTGAAGCTTTCTTT
>TRBV7-9|TRBJ1-3|many|NA
CASRAGPSGNTIYF
TGTGCCAGCAGAGCAGGACCATCTGGAAACACCATATATTTT
>TRBV20-1|TRBJ2-1|NA|TRBD2
CSARAGTSGRSPYNEQFF
TGCAGTGCGCGAGCCGGGACTAGCGGGAGGAGCCCCTACAATGAGCAGTTCTTC
>TRBV5-1|TRBJ2-3|many|TRBD2
CASSREGREADTQYF
TGCGCCAGCAGCCGGGAGGGGAGAGAGGCAGATACGCAGTATTTT
>TRBV10-3|TRBJ2-3|many|NA
CAIRPLSGGGTDTQYF
TGTGCCATCAGGCCCCTTAGCGGAGGAGGCACAGATACGCAGTATTTT
>TRBV5-1|TRBJ2-1|many|NA
CASSFQGRNEQFF
TGCGCCAGCAGCTTCCAGGGAAGGAATGAGCAGTTCTTC
>TRBV9|TRBJ2-1|few|TRBD2
CASSTQAGGYNEQFF
TGTGCCAGCAGCACACAAGCGGGAGGGTACAATGAGCAGTTCTTC
>TRBV19|TRBJ2-7|few|TRBD1
CASSATGDSEQYF
TGTGCCAGTAGTGCGACAGGGGACAGCGAGCAGTACTTC
>TRBV11-2|TRBJ2-1|many|NA
CASSLDGHYGDEQFF
TGTGCCAGCAGCTTAGATGGACACTATGGGGATGAGCAGTTCTTC
>TRBV20-1|TRBJ2-3|many|TRBD2
CSALAGGPYTQYF
TGCAGTGCTCTAGCGGGAGGGCCTTATACGCAGTATTTT
>TRBV6-2/TRBV6-3|TRBJ2-4|few|TRBD1
CASSTRPDRENIQYF
TGTGCCAGCAGTACCCGCCCGGACAGGGAGAACATTCAGTACTTC
>TRBV18|TRBJ2-7|NA|NA
CASSPSPLEQYF
TGTGCCAGCTCACCATCTCCCCTCGAGCAGTACTTC
>TRBV20-1|TRBJ2-7|many|TRBD2
CSASRGGYEQYF
TGCAGTGCTAGCCGGGGGGGCTACGAGCAGTACTTC
>TRBV5-6|TRBJ1-3|few|NA
CASSLQWDLNF
TGTGCCAGCAGCTTGCAATGGGACCTGAATTTT
>TRBV6-6|TRBJ1-5|many|NA
CASSYARDRNNQPQHF
TGTGCCAGCAGTTACGCCCGGGACCGAAACAATCAGCCCCAGCATTTT
>TRBV19|TRBJ2-1|many|TRBD2
CASNRDYSYNEQFF
TGTGCCAGTAATCGGGACTACTCCTACAATGAGCAGTTCTTC
>TRBV19|TRBJ1-1|many|NA
CASIAGVWMNTEAFF
TGTGCCAGTATCGCAGGGGTCTGGATGAACACTGAAGCTTTCTTT